This T cell receptor (beta chain) was sequenced during a study of T cell responses to AZD1222 COVID-19 vaccine. In regard to this clone: Its antigen is still unknown.

This table comes from immunoSEQ multiplex PCR, and its TCRdb copy is limited to in-frame clones, with some not included. Counted here are 110,000 or so clones, more than 70% occurring once; the ten biggest clones make up less than 4%. Points from the study as a whole: The donor cohort was predominantly white British with a female majority, and clonal diversity may have been underestimated.

The V gene lost 4 bases and the J gene lost 9 bases, with 19 bases spanning the gap. The CDR3 loop spans 15 amino acids. CDR1 SGHTA and CDR2 FQGNSA come from the germline V gene. This clonotype was obtained from an adult who received the AZD1222 COVID-19 vaccine. The source material was peripheral blood, sampled 28 days after the second AZD1222 dose. The chain employs TRBV7-2 and TRBJ1-5, with a tentative D call TRBD1 (6 bases). This CDR3 reads CASSSLSGAHWPQHF. The CDR3 DNA is TGTGCCAGCAGCTCATTATCAGGGGCGCATTGGCCCCAGCATTTT.